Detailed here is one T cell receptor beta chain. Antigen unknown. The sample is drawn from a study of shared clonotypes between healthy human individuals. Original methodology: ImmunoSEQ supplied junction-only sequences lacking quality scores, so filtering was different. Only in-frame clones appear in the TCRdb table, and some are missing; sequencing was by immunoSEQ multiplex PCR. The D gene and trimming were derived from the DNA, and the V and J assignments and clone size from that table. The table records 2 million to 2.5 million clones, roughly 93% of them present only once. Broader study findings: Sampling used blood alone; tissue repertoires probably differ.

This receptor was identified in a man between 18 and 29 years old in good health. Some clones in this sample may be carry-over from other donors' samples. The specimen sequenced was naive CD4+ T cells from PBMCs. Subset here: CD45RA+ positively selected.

The CDR3 DNA follows: TGTGCCAGCAGCTTACTAGCGGGAGAATACAATGAGCAGTTCTTC. Translating it yields CASSLLAGEYNEQFF. V is TRBV11-3 and J is TRBJ2-1, with 10 bases matching TRBD2. Trimming took 2 bases from V and 4 from J; bases not matched to a gene: 2. The CDR3 contains 15 residues. Per germline, CDR1 SGHNT and CDR2 YENEEA.